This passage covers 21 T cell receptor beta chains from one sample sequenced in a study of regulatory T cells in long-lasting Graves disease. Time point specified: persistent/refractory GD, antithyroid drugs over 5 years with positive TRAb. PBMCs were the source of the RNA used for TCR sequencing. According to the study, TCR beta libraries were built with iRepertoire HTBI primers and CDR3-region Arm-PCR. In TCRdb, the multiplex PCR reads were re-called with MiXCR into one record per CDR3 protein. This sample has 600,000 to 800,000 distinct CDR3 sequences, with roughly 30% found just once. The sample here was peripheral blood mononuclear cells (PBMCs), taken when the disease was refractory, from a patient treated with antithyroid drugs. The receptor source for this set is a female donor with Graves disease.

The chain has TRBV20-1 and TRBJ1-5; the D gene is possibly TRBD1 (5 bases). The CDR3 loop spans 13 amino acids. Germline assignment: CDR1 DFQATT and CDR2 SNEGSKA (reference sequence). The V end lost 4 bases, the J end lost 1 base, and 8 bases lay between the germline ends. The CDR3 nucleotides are TGCAGTGCTACGGACATCAGCAATCAGCCCCAGCATTTT. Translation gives CSATDISNQPQHF.

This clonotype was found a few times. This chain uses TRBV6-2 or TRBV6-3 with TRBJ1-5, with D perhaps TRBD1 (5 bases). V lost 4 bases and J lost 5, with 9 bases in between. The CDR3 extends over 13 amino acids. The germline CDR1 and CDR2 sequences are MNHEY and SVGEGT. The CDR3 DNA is TGTGCCAGCAGTTGGGGCACCCATCAGCCCCAGCATTTT. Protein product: CASSWGTHQPQHF.

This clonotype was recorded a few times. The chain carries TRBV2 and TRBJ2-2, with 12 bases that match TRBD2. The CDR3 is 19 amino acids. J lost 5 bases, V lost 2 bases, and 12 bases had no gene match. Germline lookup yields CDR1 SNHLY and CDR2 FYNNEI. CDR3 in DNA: TGTGCCAGCAGTGAACGTGCGCGACTAGCGGGAGTGATTACCGGGGAGCTGTTTTTT. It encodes CASSERARLAGVITGELFF.

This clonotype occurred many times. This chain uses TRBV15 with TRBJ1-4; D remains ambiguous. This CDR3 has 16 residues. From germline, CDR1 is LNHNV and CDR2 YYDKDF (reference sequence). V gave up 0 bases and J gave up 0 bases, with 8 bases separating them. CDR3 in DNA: TGTGCCACCAGCAGAGATAAGGCGGCAACTAATGAAAAACTGTTTTTT. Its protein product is CATSRDKAATNEKLFF.

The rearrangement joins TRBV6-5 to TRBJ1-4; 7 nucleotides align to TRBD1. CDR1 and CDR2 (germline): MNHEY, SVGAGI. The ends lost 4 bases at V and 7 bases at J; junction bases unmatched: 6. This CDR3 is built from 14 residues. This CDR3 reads CASSSQGIGEKLFF. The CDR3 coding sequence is TGTGCCAGCAGTTCACAGGGGATCGGTGAAAAACTGTTTTTT.

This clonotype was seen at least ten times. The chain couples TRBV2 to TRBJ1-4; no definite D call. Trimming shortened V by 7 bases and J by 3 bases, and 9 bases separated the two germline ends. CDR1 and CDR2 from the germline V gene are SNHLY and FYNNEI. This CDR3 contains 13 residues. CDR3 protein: CASIRGANEKLFF. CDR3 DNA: TGTGCCAGCATCCGAGGCGCTAATGAAAAACTGTTTTTT.

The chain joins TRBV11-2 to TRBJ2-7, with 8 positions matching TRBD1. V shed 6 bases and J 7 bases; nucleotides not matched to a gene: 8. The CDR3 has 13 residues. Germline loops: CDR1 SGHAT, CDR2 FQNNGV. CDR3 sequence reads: CASRWTGSREQYF. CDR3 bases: TGTGCCAGCAGGTGGACAGGGTCAAGGGAGCAGTACTTC.

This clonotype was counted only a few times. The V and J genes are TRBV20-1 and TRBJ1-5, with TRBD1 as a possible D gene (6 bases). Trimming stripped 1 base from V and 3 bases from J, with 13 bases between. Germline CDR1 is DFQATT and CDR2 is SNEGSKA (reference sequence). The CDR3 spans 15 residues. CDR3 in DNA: TGCAGTGCTAGAGCCGGGCCAGGGGACAATCAGCCCCAGCATTTT. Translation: CSARAGPGDNQPQHF.

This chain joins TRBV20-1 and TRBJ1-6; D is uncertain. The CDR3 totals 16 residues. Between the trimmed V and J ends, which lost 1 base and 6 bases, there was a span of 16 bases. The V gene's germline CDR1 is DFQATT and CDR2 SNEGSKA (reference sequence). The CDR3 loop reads CSARGSQMVLNSPLHF. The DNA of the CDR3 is TGCAGTGCTAGAGGTTCCCAGATGGTACTTAATTCACCCCTCCACTTT.

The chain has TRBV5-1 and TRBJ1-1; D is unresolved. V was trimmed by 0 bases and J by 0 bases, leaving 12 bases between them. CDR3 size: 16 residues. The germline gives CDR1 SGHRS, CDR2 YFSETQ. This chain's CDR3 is CASSLGRGPMNTEAFF. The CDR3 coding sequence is TGCGCCAGCAGCTTGGGTCGTGGGCCAATGAACACTGAAGCTTTCTTT. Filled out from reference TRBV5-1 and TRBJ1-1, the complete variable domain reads KAGVTQTPRYLIKTRGQQVTLSCSPISGHRSVSWYQQTPGQGLQFLFEYFSETQRNKGNFPGRFSGRQFSNSRSEMNVSTLELGDSALYLCASSLGRGPMNTEAFFGQGTRLTVV.

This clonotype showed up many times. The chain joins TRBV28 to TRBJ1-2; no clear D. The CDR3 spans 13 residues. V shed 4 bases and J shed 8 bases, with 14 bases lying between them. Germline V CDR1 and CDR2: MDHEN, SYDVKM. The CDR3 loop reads CASSYLRGSGYTF. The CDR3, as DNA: TGTGCCAGCAGTTACCTAAGAGGAAGCGGCTACACCTTC.

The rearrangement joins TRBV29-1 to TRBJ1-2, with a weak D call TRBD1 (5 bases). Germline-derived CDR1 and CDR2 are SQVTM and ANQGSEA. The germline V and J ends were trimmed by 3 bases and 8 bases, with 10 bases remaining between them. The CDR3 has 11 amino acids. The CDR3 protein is CSVDREGGYTF. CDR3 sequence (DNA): TGCAGCGTTGATAGGGAGGGGGGCTACACCTTC. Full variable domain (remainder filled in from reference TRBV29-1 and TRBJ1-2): SAVISQKPSRDICQRGTSLTIQCQVDSQVTMMFWYRQQPGQSLTLIATANQGSEATYESGFVIDKFPISRPNLTFSTLTVSNMSPEDSSIYLCSVDREGGYTFGSGTRLTVV.

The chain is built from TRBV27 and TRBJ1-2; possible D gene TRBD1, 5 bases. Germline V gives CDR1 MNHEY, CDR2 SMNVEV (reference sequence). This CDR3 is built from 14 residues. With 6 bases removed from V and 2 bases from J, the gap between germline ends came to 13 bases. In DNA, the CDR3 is TGTGCCAGCAGACCGGGGGGGGGGAACTATGGCTACACCTTC. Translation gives CASRPGGGNYGYTF.

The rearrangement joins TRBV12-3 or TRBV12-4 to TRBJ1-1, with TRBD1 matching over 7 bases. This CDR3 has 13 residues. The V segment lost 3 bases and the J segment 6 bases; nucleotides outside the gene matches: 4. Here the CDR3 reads CASSLNRGSEAFF. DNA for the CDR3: TGTGCCAGCAGTTTGAACAGGGGCTCTGAAGCTTTCTTT.

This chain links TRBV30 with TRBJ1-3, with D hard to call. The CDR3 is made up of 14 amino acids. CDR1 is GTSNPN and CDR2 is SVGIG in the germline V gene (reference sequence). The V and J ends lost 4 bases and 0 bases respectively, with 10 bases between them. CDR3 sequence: CAWTLGISGNTIYF. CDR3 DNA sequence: TGTGCCTGGACTCTCGGGATCTCTGGAAACACCATATATTTT.

CDR3 loop: CASSQETYHQPQHF. The CDR3 DNA reads TGCGCCAGCAGCCAAGAGACATACCATCAGCCCCAGCATTTT. The V gene is TRBV4-1, the J gene TRBJ1-5; D ambiguous. The germline V gene has CDR1 MGHRA and CDR2 YSYEKL. V dropped 0 bases and J dropped 5 bases, with 8 bases sitting between them. This CDR3 comprises 14 residues.

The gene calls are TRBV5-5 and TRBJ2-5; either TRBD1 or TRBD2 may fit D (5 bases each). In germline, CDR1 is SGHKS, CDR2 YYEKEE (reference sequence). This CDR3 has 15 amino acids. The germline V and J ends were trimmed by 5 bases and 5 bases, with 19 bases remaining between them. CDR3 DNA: TGTGCCAGCAGGAGCTATCGGGATGAGGGGGAGACCCAGTACTTC. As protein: CASRSYRDEGETQYF.

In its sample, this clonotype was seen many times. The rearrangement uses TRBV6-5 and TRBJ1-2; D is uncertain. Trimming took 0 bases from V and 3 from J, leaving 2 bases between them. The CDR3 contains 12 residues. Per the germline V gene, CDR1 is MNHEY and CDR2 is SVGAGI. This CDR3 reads CASSYSDYGYTF. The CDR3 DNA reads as TGTGCCAGCAGTTACTCGGACTATGGCTACACCTTC.

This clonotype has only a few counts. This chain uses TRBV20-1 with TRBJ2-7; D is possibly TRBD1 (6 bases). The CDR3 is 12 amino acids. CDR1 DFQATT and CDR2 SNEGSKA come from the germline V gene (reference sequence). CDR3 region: CNIRQGRYEQYF. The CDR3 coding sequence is TGCAACATCCGGCAGGGGCGCTACGAGCAGTACTTC.

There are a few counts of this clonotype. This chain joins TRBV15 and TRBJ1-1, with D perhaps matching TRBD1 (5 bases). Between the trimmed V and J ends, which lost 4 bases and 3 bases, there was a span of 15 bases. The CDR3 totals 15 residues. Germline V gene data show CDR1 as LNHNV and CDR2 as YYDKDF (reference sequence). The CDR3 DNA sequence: TGTGCCACCAGCAAGCTCGTCATGGGGGACACTGAAGCTTTCTTT. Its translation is CATSKLVMGDTEAFF.

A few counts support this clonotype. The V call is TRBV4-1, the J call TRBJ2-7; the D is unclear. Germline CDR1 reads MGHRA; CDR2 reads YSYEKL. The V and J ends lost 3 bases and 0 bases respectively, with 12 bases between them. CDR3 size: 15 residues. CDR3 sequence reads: CASSHVHQSSYEQYF. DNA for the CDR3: TGCGCCAGCAGCCACGTACATCAGAGCTCCTACGAGCAGTACTTC.